The T cell receptor beta chain under discussion was sequenced for a study of T-cell reconstitution after alpha-beta-depleted transplantation in children (dated by TCRdb to 2015 to 2016). Regarding the research as a whole: Using TCR repertoire profiling, the study followed T-cell immune reconstitution in a quantitative way in children after TCRalphabeta/CD19-depleted allogeneic hematopoietic cell transplantation. The paper's findings and limits, for the study overall: Hyperexpanded clone frequencies declined over subsequent months; after one year, T-cell counts and TCRbeta diversity were mostly attributed to newly produced T cells. In some patients, high TCRbeta diversity at day 60 was attributed to recipient T cells and intrathymic progenitors that had survived conditioning. About two months after transplant, the apparently early recovery of alphabetaT-cell counts reportedly depended on just several hundred clones that had expanded rapidly and came from non-depleted graft cells.

Taken from the germline V gene, the CDR1 and CDR2 loops are SGHRS and YFSETQ. Including the terminal cysteine and phenylalanine, the CDR3 comprises 14 residues. The sequence is cut down to CDR3 DNA, 42 bases in frame from base 1. Germline trimming amounts to 0 bases on V and 5 bases on J, with 3 as the count of junction bases outside the gene matches. This clonotype appeared many times. Its antigen specificity is not known. No quality values exist for individual bases; no much larger clone is one base distant. The treatment or condition label, as the study defines it: allogeneic hematopoietic cell transplantation with graft depleted of TCRalphabeta T cells and CD19 B cells. The transplant recipients were children given TCRalphabeta/CD19-depleted allogeneic hematopoietic cell grafts. Libraries came from PCR. Reads for this sample came from an Illumina HiSeq 2500. TCR libraries were prepared with molecular barcoding, using unique molecular identifiers to normalize TCRbeta repertoire quantification. TCRdb reprocessed the public reads (quality trimming at Q25 with fastp, clone calling with MiXCR) and kept in-frame beta chains. All rows with the same CDR3 protein become a single entry with the most common DNA and genes. A total of around 700,000 distinct CDR3 sequences appear in this sample, less than 15% of them only once. Of the sample, around 0.79% is held by the ten largest clones.

The chain is assembled from TRBV5-1 and TRBJ1-1, with 8 middle bases fitting TRBD1. The specimen was PBMCs, collected before TCRalphabeta/CD19-depleted stem cell transplant. The receptor's source is a girl aged 2 to 10 with congenital amegakaryocytic thrombocytopenia, due to receive a stem cell transplant. The CDR3 protein sequence reads: CASSLAQGATEAFF. The nucleotides read TGCGCCAGCAGCTTGGCTCAGGGGGCTACTGAAGCTTTCTTT.